Following are 4 T cell receptor beta chains from one sample sequenced in a study of blood T cell repertoires in COVID-19 (dated by TCRdb to 2020 to 2022). Library prep was done by the immunoSEQ multiplex PCR assay. TCRdb limited this immuneACCESS table to in-frame rearrangements with V and J called. A share of clones is missing; checked studies link under half to unresolved V genes, and the rest is unexplained. The sample table holds some 150,000 clones, of which around 87% were seen once. The ten most abundant clones make up 2% to 3% of the sample. The sequenced sample consisted of peripheral blood. The source of these receptors is a man in his fifties with active COVID-19.

The chain is built from TRBV4-1 and TRBJ1-5; D is undetermined. Germline assignment: CDR1 MGHRA and CDR2 YSYEKL. The length of the CDR3 is 14 residues. With 4 bases removed from V and 2 bases from J, the gap between germline ends came to 9 bases. The CDR3 sequence is CASSPGGGNQPQHF. The CDR3 nucleotides are TGCGCCAGCAGCCCCGGCGGGGGCAATCAGCCCCAGCATTTT.

The chain employs TRBV5-1 and TRBJ2-3; 10 bases align to TRBD2. Germline assignment: CDR1 SGHRS and CDR2 YFSETQ. With V trimmed by 0 bases and J by 7 bases, 14 bases remained unmatched. The CDR3 covers 18 residues. Written as DNA, the CDR3 is TGCGCCAGCAGCTTGGTTGGCCCCCAAGCGGGGGGGTATTATACGCAGTATTTT. It encodes CASSLVGPQAGGYYTQYF.

The chain employs TRBV25-1 and TRBJ2-1; unclear D gene. CDR3 size: 13 residues. Trimming took 3 bases from V and 5 from J, leaving 8 bases between them. From germline, CDR1 is MGHDK and CDR2 SYGVNS. CDR3 DNA sequence: TGTGCCAGCAGTGAGTGGCGGAACAATGAGCAGTTCTTC. Translation: CASSEWRNNEQFF.

V gene TRBV12-5 combines with J gene TRBJ2-3; weak D call: TRBD1 (6 bases). Germline V lookup: CDR1 LGHNT, CDR2 FRNRAP. There are 16 residues in the CDR3. V dropped 1 base and J dropped 3 bases, with 14 bases sitting between them. CDR3 nucleotides: TGTGCTAGTGGTTTGGCAGCCACAGGGTGGACAGATACGCAGTATTTT. Its protein product is CASGLAATGWTDTQYF.